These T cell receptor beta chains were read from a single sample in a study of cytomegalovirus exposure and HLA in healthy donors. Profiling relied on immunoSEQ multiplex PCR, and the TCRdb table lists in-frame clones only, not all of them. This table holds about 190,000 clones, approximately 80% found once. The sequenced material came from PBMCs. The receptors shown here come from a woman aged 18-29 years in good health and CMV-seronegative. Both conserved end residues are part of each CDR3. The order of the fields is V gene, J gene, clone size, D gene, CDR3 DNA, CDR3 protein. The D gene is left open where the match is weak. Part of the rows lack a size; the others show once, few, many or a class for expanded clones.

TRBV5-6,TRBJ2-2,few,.,TGTGCCAGCAGCTTGGCCCGACACTGGAACACCGGGGAGCTGTTTTTT,CASSLARHWNTGELFF
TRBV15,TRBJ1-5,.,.,TGTGCCACCAGCAGAGCCCGGGGGGCGCGAGATCAGCCCCAGCATTTT,CATSRARGARDQPQHF
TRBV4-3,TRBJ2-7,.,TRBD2,TGCGCCAGCAGCCAAGACAGCGGGAGAAGATCCCACGAGCAGTACTTC,CASSQDSGRRSHEQYF
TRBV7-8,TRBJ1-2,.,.,TGTGCCAGCAGCCCCGATCCGGGAGACCTCTATGGCTACACCTTC,CASSPDPGDLYGYTF
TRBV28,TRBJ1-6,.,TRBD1,TGTGCCAGTACAGACGGGACAGGGATGAGTTCACCCCTCCACTTT,CASTDGTGMSSPLHF
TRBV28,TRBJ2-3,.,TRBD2,TGTGCCAGCAGTTTTTCCCTAGCGGGAGCAGATACGCAGTATTTT,CASSFSLAGADTQYF
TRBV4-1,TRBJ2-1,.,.,TGCGCCAGCAGCCCCAGGGGGGTGGGAATAGGGGAGCAGTTCTTC,CASSPRGVGIGEQFF
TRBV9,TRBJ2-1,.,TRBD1,TGTGCCAGCAGCCCTACCACAGGACAGGGGGTAGCGACCTACAATGAGCAGTTCTTC,CASSPTTGQGVATYNEQFF
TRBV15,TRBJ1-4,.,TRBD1,TGTGCCACCAGCACCGAACAGGGGGAGAGTGAAAAACTGTTTTTT,CATSTEQGESEKLFF
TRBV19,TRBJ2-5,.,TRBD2,TGTGCCAGTTCGACTAGCGTAGAGACCCAGTACTTC,CASSTSVETQYF
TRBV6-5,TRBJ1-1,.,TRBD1,TGTGCCAGCAGTTACTCGACAGGGTCAGGGAACACTGAAGCTTTCTTT,CASSYSTGSGNTEAFF
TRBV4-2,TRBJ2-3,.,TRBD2,TGTGCCAGCAGCAGACTAGCGGGAGGGAGCACAGATACGCAGTATTTT,CASSRLAGGSTDTQYF
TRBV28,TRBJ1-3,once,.,TGTGCCAGCGGCGGCGGCTCTGGAAACACCATATATTTT,CASGGGSGNTIYF
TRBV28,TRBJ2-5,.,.,TGTGCCAGCAGTTCTCCCGGGGTAGGGTACGGGAGAGAGACCCAGTACTTC,CASSSPGVGYGRETQYF
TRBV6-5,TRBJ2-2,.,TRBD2,TGTGCCGGGGGGGTAGCGGGAGGAACCGGGGAGCTGTTTTTT,CAGGVAGGTGELFF
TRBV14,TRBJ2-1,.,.,TGTGCCAGCAGCCACTTGAGGCAGGGAGCTAGCGAGACCTACAATGAGCAGTTCTTC,CASSHLRQGASETYNEQFF
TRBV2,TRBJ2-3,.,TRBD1,TGTGCCAGCAGGAGACAGGGATCTCGAGCAGATACGCAGTATTTT,CASRRQGSRADTQYF